This T cell receptor beta chain is from a study of T cell responses to AZD1222 COVID-19 vaccine. Trimming pared 0 bases from V and 5 bases from J, leaving 16 bases between. This CDR3 contains 16 residues. Germline CDR1 and CDR2: LGHNA and YSLEER. The assay was immunoSEQ multiplex PCR, and TCRdb's table has in-frame clones only and misses some. This repertoire shows some 150,000 clones, 90% to 95% found once; its top ten account for more than 0.85%. Sample: peripheral blood, taken on day 0 of MenACWY control vaccination. The clonotype was recovered from an adult in good health. The V and J genes are TRBV4-3 and TRBJ2-5; D ambiguous. CDR3: CASSQDLGSGVETQYF. CDR3 coding DNA: TGCGCCAGCAGCCAAGATCTCGGCAGTGGGGTGGAGACCCAGTACTTC.